The 26 T cell receptor beta chains in this list originate from one sample, sequenced in a study of T cells in women clearing cervical HPV infection. Generated by immunoSEQ multiplex PCR, the TCRdb table keeps only in-frame clones and is missing some. Its table lists fewer than 35,000 clones. The sample was blood buffy coat. Receptor source: a woman between 18 and 70 years old with a cervical HPV16 infection that either progressed to CIN3+ or cleared (not recorded which).

CDR3 region: CAWSVLRQYGYTF. The covered CDR3 bases are TGTGCCTGGAGTGTACTGCGGCAGTATGGC. The chain recombines TRBV30 with TRBJ1-2; D unclear. From the germline J gene comes the end of the CDR3, since the read stops 3 residues before it. Trimming cost V 0 bases and J 5 bases, with 10 bases left between them. This CDR3 has 13 residues. CDR1 and CDR2 from the germline V gene are GTSNPN and SVGIG (reference sequence).

To note about this clone: The read falls 3 residues short of the CDR3 end, and the missing part is taken from the germline J gene. The chain couples TRBV19 to TRBJ2-1, with a tentative D call TRBD2 (5 bases). There are 16 residues in the CDR3. The germline V and J ends were trimmed by 7 bases and 3 bases, with 19 bases remaining between them. Germline V lookup: CDR1 LNHDA, CDR2 SQIVND (reference sequence). Incomplete CDR3 DNA: TGTGCCAGTACCTCGGCCCAGGTGGCGGGCTACAATGAG. This sequence encodes CASTSAQVAGYNE. The CDR3, in full, reads CASTSAQVAGYNEQFF.

As regards this clone: Sequencing ends 3 residues short of the CDR3 end; the germline J gene provides the rest. The J gene is TRBJ1-1, the V gene TRBV7-3; D unresolved. The CDR3 runs to 12 residues. Trimming took off 4 bases at V and 3 bases at J, with 6 bases between the two ends. In germline, CDR1 is SGHTA, CDR2 FQGTGA. CDR3 bases read: TGTGCCAGCAGCTCCCCTGACACTGAA. Encoded protein: CASSSPDTE. The whole CDR3 protein is CASSSPDTEAFF.

As for this clone: With the read ending 3 residues before the CDR3 end, the germline J gene is used to fill in that end. The genes are TRBV14 and TRBJ2-1; TRBD2 agrees at 8 bases. Germline V gene sequence: CDR1 SGHDN, CDR2 FVKESK. The trim removed 1 base at V and 9 bases at J, leaving 11 bases unmatched. The CDR3 has 16 amino acids. The CDR3 protein is CASSQVFGLAFGEQFF. CDR3 DNA (partial): TGTGCCAGCAGCCAAGTATTTGGACTAGCTTTTGGTGAG.

The CDR3 bases that were read are TGTGCCAGCAGTCCCGGGACAGGGGGCTCCTACGAG. Translating gives CASSPGTGGSYE. The whole CDR3 protein is CASSPGTGGSYEQYF. This sequence joins TRBV2 and TRBJ2-7, with 11 nucleotides matching TRBD1. The read comes to an end 3 residues before the CDR3 does, leaving the germline J gene to fill in the end. The CDR3 covers 15 residues. Per the germline V gene, CDR1 is SNHLY and CDR2 is FYNNEI. The ends lost 5 bases at V and 0 bases at J; junction bases unmatched: 3.

A note on this clone: The DNA ends 3 residues before the CDR3 does, and the rest of the CDR3 is filled in from the germline J gene. The chain recombines TRBV30 with TRBJ2-3, with 8 positions matching TRBD2. In germline, CDR1 is GTSNPN, CDR2 SVGIG (reference sequence). CDR3 size: 15 residues. CDR3 residues: CAWSVSSGPWETQYF. The part of the CDR3 DNA that was read is TGTGCCTGGAGTGTTTCTAGCGGGCCCTGGGAGACG.

With respect to this clone: Read data end 3 residues before the CDR3 end; the end is taken from the germline J gene. V gene TRBV13 combines with J gene TRBJ2-7; D unclear. V was cut by 4 bases and J by 2 bases, with 3 bases left in between. The CDR3 consists of 11 residues. The germline V gene has CDR1 PRHDT and CDR2 FYEKMQ (reference sequence). CDR3 protein: CASSSTYEQYF. CDR3 bases read: TGTGCCAGCAGCTCAACCTACGAG.

About this clone: The missing CDR3 end, 3 residues past where the read stops, is filled in from the germline J gene. The V gene is TRBV7-9, the J gene TRBJ1-1, with a possible D match to TRBD1 (5 bases). The CDR3 runs to 13 residues. V shed 4 bases and J shed 1 base, with 7 bases lying between them. CDR1 is SEHNR, CDR2 FQNEAQ, per germline (reference sequence). The CDR3 loop is CASSYGQNTEAFF. CDR3 bases read: TGTGCCAGCAGCTATGGACAGAACACTGAA.

About this clone: The read gets to within 3 residues of the CDR3 end, and the germline J gene fills in the rest. This chain uses TRBV5-6 with TRBJ2-1; D unclear. The CDR3 spans 14 residues. Trimming removed 2 bases at V and 7 bases at J, with 13 bases between. Germline lookup yields CDR1 SGHDT and CDR2 YYEEEE. CDR3 sequence: CASSFVFDGNEQFF. CDR3 DNA (partial): TGTGCCAGCAGCTTCGTTTTTGACGGGAATGAG. Using reference TRBV5-6 and TRBJ2-1 for the parts outside the CDR3, the full variable domain is DAGVTQSPTHLIKTRGQQVTLRCSPKSGHDTVSWYQQALGQGPQFIFQYYEEEERQRGNFPDRFSGHQFPNYSSELNVNALLLGDSALYLCASSFVFDGNEQFFGPGTRLTVL.

For this clone: Read data end 3 residues before the CDR3 end; the end is taken from the germline J gene. The chain joins TRBV18 to TRBJ1-2; D is unresolved. Germline values: CDR1 KGHSH, CDR2 LQKENI. The CDR3 runs to 13 residues. CDR3 protein: CASSPDITNIYTF. Partial CDR3 DNA: TGTGCCAGCTCACCAGACATAACGAACATC.

About this clone itself: The read halts 3 residues ahead of the CDR3 end, with the missing end drawn from the germline J gene. V gene TRBV19 combines with J gene TRBJ2-7; 8 bases fit TRBD2. Germline CDR1 is LNHDA and CDR2 is SQIVND (reference sequence). The V gene end was trimmed by 3 bases and the J gene end by 1 base; junction bases not matched to a gene: 8. This CDR3 region has 16 residues. The CDR3 DNA, read in part, is TGTGCCAGTAGTATTTCGGAGCGGGAGCCGTCCTACGAG. Encoded protein: CASSISEREPSYE. The full-length CDR3 reads as CASSISEREPSYEQYF. The variable domain in full, completed from reference TRBV19 and TRBJ2-7, reads DGGITQSPKYLFRKEGQNVTLSCEQNLNHDAMYWYRQDPGQGLRLIYYSQIVNDFQKGDIAEGYSVSREKKESFPLTVTSAQKNPTAFYLCASSISEREPSYEQYFGPGTRLTVT.

On this clone itself: The read ends 3 residues early relative to the CDR3; the germline J gene fills the gap. V and J are TRBV5-1 and TRBJ1-6; no clear D. V shed 4 bases and J shed 0 bases, with 14 bases lying between them. Looked up from germline, CDR1 is SGHRS and CDR2 is YFSETQ. This CDR3 has 17 amino acids. CDR3 DNA (partial): TGCGCCAGCAGCGCCTCAGGAACCAGCTCCTATAATTCACCC. Its translation is CASSASGTSSYNSP. The full CDR3 reads CASSASGTSSYNSPLHF.

About this clone itself: The read ends 3 residues before the CDR3 terminus; that terminus is restored from the germline J gene. The rearrangement links TRBV7-2 to TRBJ2-7, with 8 positions matching TRBD1. Per germline, CDR1 SGHTA and CDR2 FQGNSA. With 5 bases clipped from V and 6 bases from J, the junction kept 12 bases outside the gene matches. This CDR3 spans 15 amino acids. The CDR3 spells CASSTGTGILGEQYF. Incomplete CDR3 DNA: TGTGCCAGCAGCACCGGGACAGGCATTTTGGGCGAG.

Points on this clone: The read terminates 3 residues ahead of where the CDR3 ends, so the germline J gene completes it. The chain carries TRBV7-8 and TRBJ2-1; 7 bases are shared with TRBD1. CDR1 and CDR2 (germline): SGHVS, FQNEAQ. After removal of 6 bases from V and 1 base from J, the junction contained 6 bases not matched to a gene. The CDR3 covers 15 residues. The CDR3 bases that were read are TGTGCCAGCAGTTACCGGGGACAGTCCTACAATGAG. Its translation is CASSYRGQSYNE. The entire CDR3 reads CASSYRGQSYNEQFF.

A word on this clone: The junction shows a germline mismatch at one end, possibly a read error. The CDR3 goes on 3 residues after the read ends, and that part is filled in from the germline J gene. The identical CDR3 is also encoded by other nucleotide sequences in the sample. V gene TRBV20-1 combines with J gene TRBJ1-2, with 7 positions matching TRBD1. The CDR3 covers 15 residues. Germline V CDR1 and CDR2: DFQATT, SNEGSKA (reference sequence). The CDR3 DNA, read in part, is TGCAGTGCTAGCCCCACCGGGACAGCACCCTATGGT. It encodes CSASPTGTAPYG. The complete CDR3 protein is CSASPTGTAPYGYTF.

This clone ranks as medium-sized in terms of frequency. The read ends 3 residues before the CDR3 terminus; that terminus is restored from the germline J gene. The chain carries TRBV7-2 and TRBJ2-1; D may be TRBD1 (5 bases). CDR1 is SGHTA, CDR2 FQGNSA, per germline. The CDR3 covers 15 residues. V lost 1 base and J lost 4, with 11 bases in between. The part of the CDR3 DNA that was read is TGTGCCAGCAGCTTAGTGGCAGGGCAGTACAATGAG. Amino acid sequence: CASSLVAGQYNE. The complete CDR3 sequence is CASSLVAGQYNEQFF.

To note about this clone: The read halts 3 residues ahead of the CDR3 end, with the missing end drawn from the germline J gene. The V and J genes are TRBV7-8 and TRBJ2-7; TRBD2 matches at 7 bases. J was trimmed by 5 bases and V by 1 base; bases with no gene match: 2. Germline CDR1 reads SGHVS; CDR2 reads FQNEAQ. The CDR3 has 13 residues. CDR3 DNA, as far as it was read: TGTGCCAGCAGCTTAGGTCTAGCGGACGAG. Translation gives CASSLGLADE. The whole CDR3 region reads CASSLGLADEQYF.

For this clone: The read finishes 3 residues shy of the CDR3 end, and the germline J gene is used to complete it. V is TRBV7-6 and J is TRBJ2-3, with 9 positions matching TRBD1. Germline values: CDR1 SGHVS, CDR2 FNYEAQ. With 1 base clipped from V and 4 bases from J, the junction kept 0 bases outside the gene matches. The length of the CDR3 is 14 residues. CDR3 loop: CASSLGTGADTQYF. The sequenced CDR3 bases are TGTGCCAGCAGCTTAGGGACAGGGGCAGATACG.

CDR3 loop: CASRGDRGYQETQYF. CDR3 bases read: TGTGCCAGCAGAGGAGACAGGGGCTACCAAGAGACC. The genes are TRBV5-4 and TRBJ2-5; 8 nucleotides line up with TRBD1. From the germline J gene comes the end of the CDR3, since the read stops 3 residues before it. The germline V gene encodes CDR1 SGHNT and CDR2 YYREEE (reference sequence). CDR3 size: 15 residues. The trim removed 5 bases at V and 0 bases at J, leaving 6 bases unmatched.

To note about this clone: The missing CDR3 end, 3 residues past where the read stops, is filled in from the germline J gene. The chain recombines TRBV5-5 with TRBJ1-2; D is undetermined. CDR1 and CDR2 (germline): SGHKS, YYEKEE (reference sequence). This CDR3 has 14 residues. CDR3 loop: CASSLASSVVSYTF. The sequenced CDR3 bases are TGTGCCAGCAGCTTGGCGTCCTCTGTAGTCAGC.

As to this clone: The CDR3 goes on 3 residues after the read ends, and that part is filled in from the germline J gene. V is TRBV18 and J is TRBJ1-1; 7 positions agree with TRBD1. Germline V lookup: CDR1 KGHSH, CDR2 LQKENI. V was pared by 3 bases and J by 3 bases, with 1 base of the junction left unmatched. This CDR3 comprises 13 residues. The CDR3 reads CASSPGQHTEAFF. The part of the CDR3 DNA that was read is TGTGCCAGCTCACCGGGACAGCACACTGAA.

About this clone: Read coverage stops 3 residues before the CDR3 terminus; the germline J gene supplies the remainder. The rearrangement joins TRBV20-1 to TRBJ2-7, with 8 bases fitting TRBD1. Germline assignment: CDR1 DFQATT and CDR2 SNEGSKA (reference sequence). V was clipped by 3 bases and J by 5 bases; unmatched bases: 15. CDR3 length equals 16 residues. The CDR3 loop is CSASLGSGTGQHEQYF. The covered CDR3 bases are TGCAGTGCTAGTCTGGGATCCGGGACAGGTCAACACGAG.

Comment on this clone: The read ends 3 residues early relative to the CDR3; the germline J gene fills the gap. The rearrangement uses TRBV30 and TRBJ1-2; perhaps TRBD1 as D (6 bases). Germline CDR1 reads GTSNPN; CDR2 reads SVGIG (reference sequence). Trimming pared 5 bases from V and 2 bases from J, leaving 12 bases between. This CDR3 has 13 residues. The sequenced CDR3 bases are TGTGCCTGGGACGGGACACGAAACTATGGC. This translates into CAWDGTRNYG. The whole CDR3 region reads CAWDGTRNYGYTF.

Details on this clone: The observed sequence ends 3 residues before the CDR3 terminus, with the missing tail filled in from the germline J gene. The chain joins TRBV29-1 to TRBJ1-1; 8 bases line up with TRBD1. The CDR3 has 18 residues. The ends lost 6 bases at V and 0 bases at J; junction bases unmatched: 18. Germline CDR1 reads SQVTM; CDR2 reads ANQGSEA. The CDR3 sequence: CSVGRISPPGGMNTEAFF. The CDR3 DNA, read in part, is TGCAGCGTAGGCAGAATCTCTCCCCCAGGGGGCATGAACACTGAA. Filled out from reference TRBV29-1 and TRBJ1-1, the complete variable domain reads SAVISQKPSRDICQRGTSLTIQCQVDSQVTMMFWYRQQPGQSLTLIATANQGSEATYESGFVIDKFPISRPNLTFSTLTVSNMSPEDSSIYLCSVGRISPPGGMNTEAFFGQGTRLTVV.

Regarding this clone: The read falls 3 residues short of the CDR3 end, and the missing part is taken from the germline J gene. The chain links TRBV5-1 to TRBJ2-3; TRBD1 matches at 7 bases. V lost 4 bases, J lost 2 bases, and 7 bases stayed unmatched. Germline CDR1 is SGHRS and CDR2 is YFSETQ. This CDR3 comprises 15 residues. The CDR3 protein is CASSLQTGPTDTQYF. The CDR3 DNA, read in part, is TGCGCCAGCAGCCTGCAGACAGGGCCCACAGATACG.

A note on this clone: The CDR3 goes on 3 residues after the read ends, and that part is filled in from the germline J gene. The V and J genes are TRBV7-2 and TRBJ2-7; TRBD1 agrees at 8 bases. V trimming: 5 bases; J trimming: 2 bases; junction bases outside the gene matches: 5. Germline loops: CDR1 SGHTA, CDR2 FQGNSA. The CDR3 is 14 residues long. This CDR3 reads CASSPGQGAYEQYF. The CDR3 bases that were read are TGTGCCAGCAGCCCAGGACAGGGAGCCTACGAG.